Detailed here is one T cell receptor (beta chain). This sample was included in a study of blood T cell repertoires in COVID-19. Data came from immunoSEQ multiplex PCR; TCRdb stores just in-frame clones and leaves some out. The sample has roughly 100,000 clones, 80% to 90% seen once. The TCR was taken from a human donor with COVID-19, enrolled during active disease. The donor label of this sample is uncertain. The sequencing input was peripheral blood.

The CDR3 protein is CASDLTGSGANVLTF. In DNA, the CDR3 is TGTGCCAGTGACCTGACGGGCTCTGGGGCCAACGTCCTGACTTTC. The rearrangement uses TRBV19 and TRBJ2-6; D is ambiguous. In germline, CDR1 is LNHDA, CDR2 SQIVND (reference sequence). The CDR3 is 15 residues long. Trimming took off 8 bases at V and 0 bases at J, with 11 bases between the two ends. The full variable domain, with the rest looked up from reference TRBV19 and TRBJ2-6, is DGGITQSPKYLFRKEGQNVTLSCEQNLNHDAMYWYRQDPGQGLRLIYYSQIVNDFQKGDIAEGYSVSREKKESFPLTVTSAQKNPTAFYLCASDLTGSGANVLTFGAGSRLTVL.